A selection of T cell receptor beta chains follows, all from one sample in a study of OX40 agonist ivuxolimab in advanced cancers. Profiling relied on immunoSEQ multiplex PCR, and the TCRdb table lists in-frame clones only, not all of them. The sample contains about 58,000 clones, around 89% of which appear only once. This specimen consisted of CD4+ or CD8+ T cells sorted from blood, obtained in a trial of the OX40 agonist ivuxolimab. The origin of the receptors is an adult with an advanced solid tumor such as melanoma, head and neck, liver or kidney cancer. CDR3s include the opening cysteine and the closing phenylalanine or tryptophan. The D gene is left open where the match is weak. Clone size is not always given. Where it is, it says once, few, many or a class for expanded clones.

d_call clone_size j_call v_call cdr3_aa cdr3_nt
TRBD2 - TRBJ2-3 TRBV7-9 CASSLEEGASGTQYF TGTGCCAGCAGCTTAGAGGAGGGAGCTAGCGGGACGCAGTATTTT
- - TRBJ1-2 TRBV19 CASSIGSGDGYTF TGTGCCAGTAGTATAGGCAGCGGGGATGGCTACACCTTC
- - TRBJ1-1 TRBV7-2 CASSPWSQGLNTEAFF TGTGCCAGCAGCCCCTGGTCCCAGGGGTTGAACACTGAAGCTTTCTTT
- - TRBJ1-4 TRBV28 CASSWRMGEKLFF TGTGCCAGCAGCTGGAGGATGGGTGAAAAACTGTTTTTT
TRBD2 once TRBJ2-7 TRBV27 CASSMGTSGTSAQYF TGTGCCAGCAGTATGGGGACTAGCGGGACCTCCGCGCAGTACTTC
- - TRBJ1-1 TRBV30 CAWSVEENTEAFF TGTGCCTGGAGTGTTGAAGAGAACACTGAAGCTTTCTTT
- few TRBJ2-4 TRBV6-4 CASSDSGGRDIQYF TGTGCCAGCAGTGACTCAGGAGGCAGGGACATTCAGTACTTC
TRBD2 - TRBJ2-1 TRBV6-1 CASRYSGTYNEQFF TGTGCCAGCAGATACAGCGGGACCTACAATGAGCAGTTCTTC
- - TRBJ2-2 TRBV25-1 CASSKQRELFF TGTGCCAGCAGTAAACAACGGGAGCTGTTTTTT
- few TRBJ2-2 TRBV4-1 CASSQGPTGELFF TGCGCCAGCAGCCAAGGGCCGACCGGGGAGCTGTTTTTT
- - TRBJ1-2 TRBV30 CAWSIPPGYGYTF TGTGCCTGGAGTATCCCACCGGGCTATGGCTACACCTTC
- - TRBJ1-1 TRBV27 CASSLGGSEAFF TGTGCCAGCAGTTTGGGGGGGTCTGAAGCTTTCTTT
- - TRBJ2-1 TRBV6-5 CATDAGGNEQFF TGTGCCACCGATGCGGGTGGCAATGAGCAGTTCTTC
- - TRBJ2-1 TRBV14 CASSPKQTQQFF TGTGCCAGCAGCCCCAAACAAACACAACAGTTCTTC
TRBD1 - TRBJ2-2 TRBV29-1 CSVAGTGRGGELFF TGCAGCGTCGCCGGGACAGGGAGAGGCGGGGAGCTGTTTTTT
TRBD2 once TRBJ2-1 TRBV27 CASSFGTSGNNEQFF TGTGCCAGCAGTTTTGGGACTAGCGGGAACAATGAGCAGTTCTTC